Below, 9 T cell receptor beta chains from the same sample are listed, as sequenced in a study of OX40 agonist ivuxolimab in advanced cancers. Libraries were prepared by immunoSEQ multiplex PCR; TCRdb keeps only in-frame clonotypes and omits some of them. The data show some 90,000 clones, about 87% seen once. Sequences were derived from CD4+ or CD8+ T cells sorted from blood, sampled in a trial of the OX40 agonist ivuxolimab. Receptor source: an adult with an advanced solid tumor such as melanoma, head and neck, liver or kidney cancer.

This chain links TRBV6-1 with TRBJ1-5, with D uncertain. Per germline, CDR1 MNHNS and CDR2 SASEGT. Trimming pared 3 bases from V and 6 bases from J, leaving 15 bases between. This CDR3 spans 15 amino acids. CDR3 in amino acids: CASSDHFGLTQPQHF. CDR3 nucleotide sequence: TGTGCCAGCAGTGATCATTTTGGTCTAACTCAGCCCCAGCATTTT.

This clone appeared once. CDR3 DNA sequence: TGTGCCAGCTCACGTGGGAGGGCCCCAGATACGCAGTATTTT. Its protein product is CASSRGRAPDTQYF. V usage is TRBV18 and J usage is TRBJ2-3, with TRBD2 identical over 7 bases. After removal of 4 bases from V and 4 bases from J, the junction contained 5 bases not matched to a gene. Germline V gene data show CDR1 as KGHSH and CDR2 as LQKENI. The CDR3 is made up of 14 amino acids.

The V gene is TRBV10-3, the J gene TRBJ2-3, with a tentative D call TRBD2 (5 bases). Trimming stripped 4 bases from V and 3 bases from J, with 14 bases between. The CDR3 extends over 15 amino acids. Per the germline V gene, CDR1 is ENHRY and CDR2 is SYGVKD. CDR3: CAISVGGVSTDTQYF. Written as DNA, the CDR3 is TGTGCCATCAGTGTTGGAGGAGTAAGTACAGATACGCAGTATTTT.

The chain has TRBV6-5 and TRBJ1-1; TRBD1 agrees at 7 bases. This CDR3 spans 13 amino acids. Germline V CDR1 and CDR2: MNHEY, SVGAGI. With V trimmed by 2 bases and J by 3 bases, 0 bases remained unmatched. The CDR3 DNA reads TGTGCCAGCAGTTACGACAGGGACACTGAAGCTTTCTTT. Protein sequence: CASSYDRDTEAFF.

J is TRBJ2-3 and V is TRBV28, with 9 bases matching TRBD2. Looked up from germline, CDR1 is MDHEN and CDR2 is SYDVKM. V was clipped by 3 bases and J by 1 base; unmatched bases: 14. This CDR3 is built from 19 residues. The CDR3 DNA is TGTGCCAGCAGTTTCCCGCGATTTAGCGGGAGCACTGGCACAGATACGCAGTATTTT. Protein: CASSFPRFSGSTGTDTQYF.

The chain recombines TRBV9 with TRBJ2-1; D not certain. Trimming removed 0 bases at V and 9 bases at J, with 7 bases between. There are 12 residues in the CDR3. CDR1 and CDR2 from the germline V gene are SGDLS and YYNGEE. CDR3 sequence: CASSVDVGEQFF. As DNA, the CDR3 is TGTGCCAGCAGCGTAGACGTAGGTGAGCAGTTCTTC.

The CDR3 sequence is CASTRDRALNSNQPQHF. The CDR3 DNA follows: TGTGCCAGCACCCGGGACAGGGCCTTGAATAGCAATCAGCCCCAGCATTTT. V is TRBV2 and J is TRBJ1-5; TRBD1 matches 9 bases. The germline V gene has CDR1 SNHLY and CDR2 FYNNEI. Trimming at V came to 7 bases and at J to 0 bases, leaving 10 bases not matched to a gene. There are 17 residues in the CDR3.

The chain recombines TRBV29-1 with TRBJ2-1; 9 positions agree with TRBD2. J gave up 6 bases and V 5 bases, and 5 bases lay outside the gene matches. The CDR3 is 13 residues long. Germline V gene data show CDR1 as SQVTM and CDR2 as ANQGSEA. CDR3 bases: TGCAGCGTTAATAGCGGGAGTAGCAATGAGCAGTTCTTC. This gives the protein CSVNSGSSNEQFF.

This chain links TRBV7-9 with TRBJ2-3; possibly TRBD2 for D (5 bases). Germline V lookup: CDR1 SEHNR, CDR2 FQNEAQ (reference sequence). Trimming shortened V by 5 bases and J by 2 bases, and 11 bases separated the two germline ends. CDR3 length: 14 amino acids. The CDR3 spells CASSVSGSTDTQYF. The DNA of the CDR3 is TGTGCCAGCAGCGTCAGCGGATCCACAGATACGCAGTATTTT.